This entry concerns a single T cell receptor (beta chain). Its antigen is not known. This entry comes from a study of T cell responses to AZD1222 COVID-19 vaccine. Trimming removed 7 bases from V and 0 bases from J, with 12 bases in between. The germline gives CDR1 LNHDA, CDR2 SQIVND (reference sequence). The CDR3 loop spans 14 amino acids. General study results and limits: Nearly half of the spike-specific TCRs reportedly recognize variant regions that carry no mutations. In all cases, repertoires were sampled only after the peak T cell response.

Profiling relied on immunoSEQ multiplex PCR, and the TCRdb table lists in-frame clones only, not all of them. The table shows 130,000 to 150,000 clones, with 88% occurring only once. The TCR comes from an adult in good health. The specimen was peripheral blood, collected on day 0 of AZD1222 vaccination. The V call is TRBV19, the J call TRBJ1-2; D ambiguous. The CDR3, as DNA: TGTGCCAGTACCGATGACCGCACTAACTATGGCTACACCTTC. Its protein product is CASTDDRTNYGYTF.